The text below deals with one T cell receptor (beta chain). The antigen remains unidentified. The junction had 14 bases not matched to a gene; V was cut back by 3 bases and J by 4 bases. Per germline, CDR1 SEHNR and CDR2 FQNEAQ (reference sequence). The CDR3 is made up of 18 amino acids. This specimen comes from a study of cytomegalovirus exposure and HLA in healthy donors. Use of 60 Vbeta and 13 Jbeta primers characterized the PCR. Sequenced by immunoSEQ multiplex PCR; TCRdb stores in-frame clones only, minus some. Among about 84,000 clones listed, 63% were seen once. Study conclusions and caveats: In vitro confirmation showed three CMV-associated chains to be CMV antigen specific.

Source material: PBMCs. The V gene is TRBV7-9, the J gene TRBJ2-7, with TRBD2 identical over 11 bases. This TCR was recovered from a woman aged 40 to 50 in good health and CMV-seropositive. The DNA for the CDR3 is TGTGCCAGCAGCTTTCAGACTAGCGGGAAGGCACCCTCATACGAGCAGTACTTC. Its protein product is CASSFQTSGKAPSYEQYF.